This T cell receptor beta chain emerged from a study of T cell clones after liver transplantation. Libraries were prepared by immunoSEQ multiplex PCR; TCRdb keeps only in-frame clonotypes and omits some of them. The sample lists roughly 20,000 clones; 93% were seen once. This CDR3 has 16 residues. Per the germline V gene, CDR1 is SNHLY and CDR2 is FYNNEI. V gave up 1 base and J gave up 7 bases; unmatched junction bases: 10. J is TRBJ2-1 and V is TRBV2; 7 bases are a match to TRBD2. Sequenced material: CD8+ T cells from blood, taken about 25 months after liver transplant. The clonotype comes from a human patient who received a liver transplant. Some T cells could come from the graft donor. The DNA for the CDR3 is TGTGCCAGCAGTGAAGGACCAGCGGGACCGACTAATGAGCAGTTCTTC. Translating gives CASSEGPAGPTNEQFF.